A single sample gave rise to the 11 T cell receptor beta chains below, sequenced in a study of a mutant IDH1 vaccine in newly diagnosed glioma. Clones were sequenced by immunoSEQ multiplex PCR, and TCRdb holds only the in-frame ones, with some missing. The sample lists about 24,000 clones; 70% to 85% were seen once. Time point noted: week 11, during vaccination. Every single dose of the vaccine, 300 ug of mutant IDH1 20-mer peptide, came with topical imiquimod. These receptors' antigens are unknown. The sequences come from PBMCs, collected from a glioma patient whose treatment included an IDH1 peptide vaccine. These receptors all stem from a middle-aged man with glioma.

The CDR3 reads CASSDSSNTGELFF. The CDR3 coding sequence is TGTGCCAGCAGTGACTCGAGTAACACCGGGGAGCTGTTTTTT. The rearrangement joins TRBV6-4 to TRBJ2-2; D uncertain. Germline V gives CDR1 MRHNA, CDR2 SNTAGT. V was trimmed by 0 bases and J by 2 bases, leaving 4 bases between them. CDR3 length equals 14 residues.

The V gene is TRBV6-5, the J gene TRBJ2-7; a possible D gene is TRBD2 (5 bases). This CDR3 comprises 13 residues. Deletions cut 6 bases from V and 6 bases from J, with 15 bases between. Germline V CDR1 and CDR2: MNHEY, SVGAGI. CDR3 nucleotide sequence: TGTGCCAGCAGCCGAAAGGCCAGCGGCGAGCAGTACGTC. Protein: CASSRKASGEQYV.

The chain is built from TRBV5-1 and TRBJ2-7; 16 bases match TRBD2. CDR3 size: 17 residues. After removal of 4 bases from V and 2 bases from J, the junction contained 6 bases not matched to a gene. Germline V gives CDR1 SGHRS, CDR2 YFSETQ. CDR3 in amino acids: CASSPGLAGGTTYEQYF. In DNA, the CDR3 is TGCGCCAGCAGCCCGGGACTAGCGGGAGGGACCACCTACGAGCAGTACTTC.

This sequence joins TRBV30 and TRBJ1-2, with 12 bases fitting TRBD1. The J segment lost 8 bases and the V segment lost 1 base, leaving 5 bases of the junction unmatched. The CDR3 loop spans 14 amino acids. The germline V gene has CDR1 GTSNPN and CDR2 SVGIG (reference sequence). The CDR3 DNA sequence: TGTGCCTGGAGTGGGGGGACAGGGGGCGGAGGCTACACCTTC. It specifies CAWSGGTGGGGYTF.

This chain links TRBV28 with TRBJ1-2; 11 positions match TRBD1. The CDR3 is made up of 15 amino acids. Germline lookup yields CDR1 MDHEN and CDR2 SYDVKM. J gave up 4 bases and V 3 bases, and 4 bases lay outside the gene matches. The CDR3 DNA sequence: TGTGCCAGCAGTTTGGGGACAGGGGGAGGCTATGGCTACACCTTC. It is translated as CASSLGTGGGYGYTF.

This clone was counted a single time. The V call is TRBV6-5, the J call TRBJ1-1; 7 bases agree with TRBD1. V gave up 7 bases and J gave up 3 bases; unmatched junction bases: 8. The CDR3 loop spans 14 amino acids. The germline gives CDR1 MNHEY, CDR2 SVGAGI. In nucleotides, the CDR3 is TGTGCCAGCACCAACAGGGGTGGGGACACTGAAGCTTTCTTT. It encodes CASTNRGGDTEAFF.

The chain is built from TRBV10-2 and TRBJ2-3, with 10 bases identical to TRBD2. The CDR3 runs to 17 residues. Per germline, CDR1 WSHSY and CDR2 SAAADI. Trimming took 6 bases from V and 1 from J; bases not matched to a gene: 10. Written as DNA, the CDR3 is TGCGCCAGCAGGACGGGCCAGCGGGAGGGAGGCACAGATACGCAGTATTTT. Protein sequence: CASRTGQREGGTDTQYF.

The chain has TRBV9 and TRBJ2-1; perhaps TRBD2 as D (6 bases). CDR3 length: 15 residues. The germline V gene encodes CDR1 SGDLS and CDR2 YYNGEE. The V end was cut by 0 bases, the J end by 10 bases, with 17 bases between. The CDR3 spells CASSVVGEVGFEQFF. CDR3 DNA sequence: TGTGCCAGCAGCGTAGTGGGGGAGGTTGGATTCGAGCAGTTCTTC.

This rearrangement joins TRBV6-6 to TRBJ2-7; TRBD2 matches 7 bases. V lost 2 bases and J lost 4; bases outside the gene matches: 5. The germline V gene has CDR1 MNHNY and CDR2 SVGAGI (reference sequence). CDR3 length: 14 residues. CDR3 DNA sequence: TGTGCCAGCAGTTACGGGGCTAGCGGTTACGAGCAGTACGTC. This gives the protein CASSYGASGYEQYV.

The J gene is TRBJ2-7, the V gene TRBV7-8, with no clear D. Germline V gene data show CDR1 as SGHVS and CDR2 as FQNEAQ. Between the trimmed V and J ends, which lost 2 bases and 0 bases, there was a span of 11 bases. The length of the CDR3 is 15 residues. The CDR3 DNA reads as TGTGCCAGCAGCTTATCCACCCAAAGCTCCTACGAGCAGTACGTC. Translating it yields CASSLSTQSSYEQYV.

The rearrangement joins TRBV28 to TRBJ2-5; 13 bases line up with TRBD2. The trim removed 4 bases at V and 4 bases at J, leaving 9 bases unmatched. Germline CDR1 reads MDHEN; CDR2 reads SYDVKM. The CDR3 runs to 17 residues. The CDR3 DNA follows: TGTGCCAGCAGTTCATCCGTACTAGCGGGAGGGCCAGAGACCCAGTACTTC. Its translation: CASSSSVLAGGPETQYF.